The T cell receptor (beta chain) described here comes from a study of spatial heterogeneity in lung cancer. Comments on this clonotype: Antigen: not known.

General study points: Mutation counts in tumors were tracked by counts of expanded intratumoral alpha and beta TCRs.

Described time point: sample taken at primary tumor resection. V lost 5 bases and J lost 9, with 12 bases in between. The CDR3 length is 11 residues. Germline V CDR1 and CDR2: SQVTM, ANQGSEA. TCRdb re-called the 5' RACE reads with MiXCR, one entry per CDR3 protein. The sample records fewer than 3,000 distinct CDR3 sequences, around 54% being singletons. The chain carries TRBV29-1 and TRBJ2-3; D gene uncertain. The TCR originated in a male donor with early-stage non-small cell lung cancer. Sequences were derived from lung tumor tissue, sampled at surgery. The CDR3: CSVLTENTQYF. CDR3 coding DNA: TGCAGCGTTTTGACCGAAAACACGCAGTATTTT.